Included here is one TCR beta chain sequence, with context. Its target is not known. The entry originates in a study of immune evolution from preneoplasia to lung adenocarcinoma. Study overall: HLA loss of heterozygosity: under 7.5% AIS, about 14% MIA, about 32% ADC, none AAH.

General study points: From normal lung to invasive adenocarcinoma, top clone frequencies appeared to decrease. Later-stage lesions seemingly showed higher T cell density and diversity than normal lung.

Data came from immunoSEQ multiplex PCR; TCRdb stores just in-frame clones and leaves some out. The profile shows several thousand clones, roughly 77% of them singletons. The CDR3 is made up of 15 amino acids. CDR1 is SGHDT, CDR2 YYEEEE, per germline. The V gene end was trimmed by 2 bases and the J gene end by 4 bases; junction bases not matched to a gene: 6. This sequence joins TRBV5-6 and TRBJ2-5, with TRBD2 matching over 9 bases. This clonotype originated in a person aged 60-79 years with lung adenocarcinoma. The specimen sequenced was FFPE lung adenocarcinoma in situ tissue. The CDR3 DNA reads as TGTGCCAGCAGCTTATGGCCGCGGGGGGGAGAGACCCAGTACTTC. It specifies CASSLWPRGGETQYF. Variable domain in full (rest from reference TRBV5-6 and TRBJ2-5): DAGVTQSPTHLIKTRGQQVTLRCSPKSGHDTVSWYQQALGQGPQFIFQYYEEEERQRGNFPDRFSGHQFPNYSSELNVNALLLGDSALYLCASSLWPRGGETQYFGPGTRLLVL.